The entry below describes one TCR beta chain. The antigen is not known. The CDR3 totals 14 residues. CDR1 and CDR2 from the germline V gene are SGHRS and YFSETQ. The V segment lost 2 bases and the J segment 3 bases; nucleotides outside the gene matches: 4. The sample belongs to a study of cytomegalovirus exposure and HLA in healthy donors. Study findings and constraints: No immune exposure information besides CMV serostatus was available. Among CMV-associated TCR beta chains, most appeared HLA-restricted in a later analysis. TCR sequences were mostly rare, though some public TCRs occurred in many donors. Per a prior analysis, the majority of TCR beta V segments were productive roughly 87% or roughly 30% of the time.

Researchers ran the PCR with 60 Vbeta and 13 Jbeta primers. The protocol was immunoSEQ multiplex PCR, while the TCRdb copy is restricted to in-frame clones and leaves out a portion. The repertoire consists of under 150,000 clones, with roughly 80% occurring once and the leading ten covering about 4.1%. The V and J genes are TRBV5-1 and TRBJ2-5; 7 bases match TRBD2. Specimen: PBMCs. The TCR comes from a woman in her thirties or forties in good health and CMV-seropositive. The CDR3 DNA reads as TGCGCCAGCAGCTTACGCCTAGCGGAAGAGACCCAGTACTTC. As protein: CASSLRLAEETQYF.